This TCR beta chain was recorded in a study of cytomegalovirus exposure and HLA in healthy donors. Findings and limits, study-wide: Because they were indistinguishable, some V segments, including TRBV6-2 and TRBV6-3, were excluded. The authors enumerated roughly 160 TCR beta chains as linked to cytomegalovirus. A later analysis linked a missense variant in DCLRE1C to the trimming of TCR beta V and J genes.

The PCR contained 60 Vbeta and 13 Jbeta primers. How the authors handled the data: Counted up in a later analysis, unique TCR beta chains came to about 80 million, with around 12 million shared. The protocol was immunoSEQ multiplex PCR, while the TCRdb copy is restricted to in-frame clones and leaves out a portion. V, J and clone size are those of that table, while D and trimming were read from the DNA. This sample has 95,000 to 110,000 clones, with 76% found just once. As concerns this clone: Its antigen is not identified.

V shed 7 bases and J shed 2 bases, with 8 bases lying between them. The germline V gene encodes CDR1 GTSNPN and CDR2 SVGIG (reference sequence). The CDR3 totals 11 residues. Sequencing used PBMCs. The genes are TRBV30 and TRBJ1-1, with D unclear. The clonotype was recovered from a woman in her late teens or twenties in good health and CMV-seropositive. The CDR3, as DNA: TGTGCCTTCGCAGGAAACACTGAAGCTTTCTTT. Protein product: CAFAGNTEAFF. Drawing the rest from reference TRBV30 and TRBJ1-1, the complete variable domain is SQTIHQWPATLVQPVGSPLSLECTVEGTSNPNLYWYRQAAGRGLQLLFYSVGIGQISSEVPQNLSASRPQDRQFILSSKKLLLSDSGFYLCAFAGNTEAFFGQGTRLTVV.